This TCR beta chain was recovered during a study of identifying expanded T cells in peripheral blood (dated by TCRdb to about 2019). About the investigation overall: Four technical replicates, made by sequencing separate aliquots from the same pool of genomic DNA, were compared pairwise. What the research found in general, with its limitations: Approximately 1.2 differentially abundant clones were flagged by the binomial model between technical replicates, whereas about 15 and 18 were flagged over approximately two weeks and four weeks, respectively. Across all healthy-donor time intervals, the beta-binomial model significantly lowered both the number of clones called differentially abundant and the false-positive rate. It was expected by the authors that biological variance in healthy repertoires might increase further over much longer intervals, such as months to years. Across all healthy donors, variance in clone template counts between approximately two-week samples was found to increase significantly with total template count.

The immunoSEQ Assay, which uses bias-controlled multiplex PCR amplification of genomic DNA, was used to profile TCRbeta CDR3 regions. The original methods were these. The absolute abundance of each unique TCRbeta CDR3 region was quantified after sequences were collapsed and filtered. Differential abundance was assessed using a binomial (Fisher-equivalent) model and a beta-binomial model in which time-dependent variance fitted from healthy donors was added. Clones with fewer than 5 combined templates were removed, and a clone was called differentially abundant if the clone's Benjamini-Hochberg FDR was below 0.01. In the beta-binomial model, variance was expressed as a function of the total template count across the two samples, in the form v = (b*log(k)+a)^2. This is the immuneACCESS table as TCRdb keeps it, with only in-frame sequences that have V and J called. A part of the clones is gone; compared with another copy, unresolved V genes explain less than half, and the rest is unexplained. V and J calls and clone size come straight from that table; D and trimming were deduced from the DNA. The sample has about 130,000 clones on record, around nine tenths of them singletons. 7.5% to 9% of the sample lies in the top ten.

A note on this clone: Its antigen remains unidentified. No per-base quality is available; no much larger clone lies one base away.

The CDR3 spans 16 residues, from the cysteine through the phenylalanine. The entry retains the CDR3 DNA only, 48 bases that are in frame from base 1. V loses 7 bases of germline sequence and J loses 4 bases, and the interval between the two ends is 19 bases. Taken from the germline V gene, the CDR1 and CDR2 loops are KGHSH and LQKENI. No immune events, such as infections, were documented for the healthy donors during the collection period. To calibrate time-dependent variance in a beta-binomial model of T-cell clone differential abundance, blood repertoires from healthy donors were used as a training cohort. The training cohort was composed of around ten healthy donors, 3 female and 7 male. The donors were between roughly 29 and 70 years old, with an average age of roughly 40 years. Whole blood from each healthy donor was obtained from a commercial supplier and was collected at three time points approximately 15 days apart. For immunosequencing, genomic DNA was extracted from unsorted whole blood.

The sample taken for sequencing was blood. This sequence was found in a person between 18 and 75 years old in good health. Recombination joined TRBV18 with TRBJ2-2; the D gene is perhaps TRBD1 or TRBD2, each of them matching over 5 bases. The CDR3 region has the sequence CASLRLPGPSTGELFF. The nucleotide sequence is TGTGCCAGCTTGCGACTTCCGGGACCATCCACCGGGGAGCTGTTTTTT.